This T cell receptor (beta chain) was captured by sequencing in a study of neurological immune-mediated disorders. Across the study: The 35 or so multiple sclerosis patients comprised roughly 31 that were relapsing-remitting and 3 that were secondary progressive.

CDR1 is SGHKS and CDR2 is YYEKEE in the germline V gene (reference sequence). This CDR3 region has 13 residues. The V and J ends lost 4 bases and 5 bases respectively, with 10 bases between them. 5'RACE generated cDNA with 10-nucleotide random UMIs. TCRdb fed the 5' RACE reads into MiXCR, producing one record per CDR3 protein. Seen here are under 70,000 distinct CDR3 sequences, roughly 3.2% observed once, and the top ten hold under 3.5%. Study-wide results and caveats: HTLV-1-associated myelopathy displayed the greatest TCR clonal expansion, and multiple sclerosis exhibited the smallest, lower than that of healthy controls.

About this clonotype: Its matching antigen is unknown.

This sequence was found in a woman aged 30 to 39 with multiple sclerosis. Sequencing was done on a sample of PBMCs. J is TRBJ1-3 and V is TRBV5-5; D is possibly TRBD1 (6 bases). The CDR3 sequence: CASSMTGRNTIYF. As DNA, the CDR3 is TGTGCCAGCAGCATGACAGGCAGAAACACCATATATTTT.